Below, one T cell receptor beta chain is given with its context. Its antigen remains unidentified. No per-base quality is available; no much larger clone lies one base away. This sample is drawn from a study of response to subunit inactivated influenza vaccine (dated by TCRdb to 2016 to 2019). Broadly, across the study: To follow how T cells responded to a trivalent subunit inactivated influenza vaccine, the researchers relied on deep quantitative profiling of the T cell receptor repertoire.

Libraries were constructed by RT-PCR. The sequencing machine was an Illumina HiSeq 2500. TCRdb itself trimmed the public reads at Q25 with fastp, ran MiXCR and retained productive beta chains. Each entry merges the rows of one CDR3 protein and shows their most common DNA and genes. This sample comprises about 580,000 distinct CDR3 sequences, around 13% of them detected only once. The ten largest clones take up 11% of the sample. Taken from the germline V gene (reference sequence), the CDR1 and CDR2 loops are LGHDT and YNNKEL. The CDR3 starts with the cysteine, ends with the phenylalanine, and has 16 residues. Only CDR3 DNA remains: 48 bases, in frame from the first base. Germline trimming: 5 bases from V, 2 bases from J; junction bases outside gene matches: 8. What the work shows at the level of the full study, not this receptor alone: The authors proposed that each seasonal influenza vaccination may bring in only a limited number of new T cells.

The rearrangement combines TRBV3-1 with TRBJ2-3; the junction holds 9 bases that match TRBD1. The receptor was isolated from a man aged 45-65 years who received an inactivated influenza vaccine. Donor details come from another sample of the same person, matched by shared clones. Sample: PBMCs from blood, taken about 13 days after vaccination. The CDR3 reads as follows: CASSSRDRENTDTQYF. DNA sequence: TGTGCCAGCAGCTCCCGGGACAGGGAAAACACAGATACGCAGTATTTT.